The 15 T cell receptor beta chains below come from one sample, sequenced in a study of response to subunit inactivated influenza vaccine. TCRdb called the RT-PCR reads again in MiXCR, with one record for every CDR3 protein. This table holds hundreds of thousands of distinct CDR3 sequences, around 13% found once. The input for sequencing was PBMCs from blood, taken less than 15 days before vaccination. These receptors were taken from a man over 45 who received an inactivated influenza vaccine.

This clonotype was counted between two and nine times. The CDR3 is CASSLLHRQYF. The CDR3 region has the DNA TGTGCCAGCAGTCTTCTGCACCGGCAGTATTTT. The V gene is TRBV27, the J gene TRBJ2-3; D unresolved. V lost 5 bases to trimming and J lost 11 bases, with 11 bases between them. Per the germline V gene, CDR1 is MNHEY and CDR2 is SMNVEV (reference sequence). The CDR3 length is 11 residues.

V and J are TRBV20-1 and TRBJ1-5; 7 positions agree with TRBD1. Germline CDR1 and CDR2: DFQATT and SNEGSKA (reference sequence). The CDR3 is 13 amino acids. Trimming at V came to 7 bases and at J to 6 bases, leaving 9 bases not matched to a gene. CDR3 in amino acids: CSVEGALGQPQHF. The CDR3 bases are TGCAGTGTGGAGGGGGCGCTGGGTCAGCCCCAGCATTTT.

The sample holds a few counts of this clonotype. The chain uses TRBV29-1 and TRBJ1-2; 8 nucleotides agree with TRBD1. V shed 7 bases and J 6 bases; nucleotides not matched to a gene: 7. The length of the CDR3 is 12 residues. Germline V gene lookup returns CDR1 SQVTM and CDR2 ANQGSEA. The chain's CDR3 is CSAQGARDGYTF. CDR3 in DNA: TGCAGCGCCCAGGGGGCGCGGGATGGCTACACCTTC.

The V and J genes are TRBV18 and TRBJ1-1; 7 positions agree with TRBD1. The CDR3 consists of 15 residues. CDR1 is KGHSH and CDR2 is LQKENI in the germline V gene. Losses at the gene ends were 3 bases for V and 4 bases for J; bases not matched to a gene: 8. The CDR3 region has the DNA TGTGCCAGCTCACCCAGGGGGGGACAGAGCACTGAAGCTTTCTTT. Protein: CASSPRGGQSTEAFF.

The chain recombines TRBV11-2 with TRBJ1-2; D gene uncertain. This CDR3 contains 15 residues. V was pared by 0 bases and J by 8 bases, with 16 bases between. Germline loops: CDR1 SGHAT, CDR2 FQNNGV. The CDR3 nucleotides read TGTGCCAGCAGCTTAGAACCGGCTATAGCAGGAGGCTACACCTTC. This encodes CASSLEPAIAGGYTF.

CDR3 protein: CAWRRGGSYNEQFF. The DNA of the CDR3 is TGTGCCTGGAGACGGGGTGGGTCCTACAATGAGCAGTTCTTC. The rearrangement uses TRBV30 and TRBJ2-1, with a weak D call TRBD2 (5 bases). With 3 bases removed from V and 1 base from J, the gap between germline ends came to 10 bases. CDR3 length equals 14 residues. Germline assignment: CDR1 GTSNPN and CDR2 SVGIG (reference sequence).

This clonotype has only a few counts. The V and J genes are TRBV20-1 and TRBJ2-5; D remains ambiguous. The CDR3 spans 13 residues. Germline V lookup: CDR1 DFQATT, CDR2 SNEGSKA (reference sequence). Trimming removed 4 bases from V and 7 bases from J, with 16 bases in between. The CDR3 sequence is CSAKYGSPLTQYF. CDR3 DNA: TGCAGTGCTAAGTACGGTTCACCGTTGACCCAGTACTTC.

This clonotype was observed a handful of times. The chain combines TRBV4-1 with TRBJ1-1; D may be TRBD1 (5 bases). Germline CDR1 and CDR2: MGHRA and YSYEKL. The CDR3 spans 14 residues. The germline V and J ends were trimmed by 6 bases and 8 bases, with 19 bases remaining between them. The CDR3 DNA follows: TGCGCCAGCAGTAAACTTTCCGGGACGGGGGAAGCTTTCTTT. Translation: CASSKLSGTGEAFF.

The genes are TRBV5-1 and TRBJ1-2; D unresolved. V lost 7 bases to trimming and J lost 8 bases, with 24 bases between them. Germline-derived CDR1 and CDR2 are SGHRS and YFSETQ. The CDR3 covers 15 residues. CDR3: CASSVGNVGGQGYTF. CDR3 sequence (DNA): TGCGCCAGCTCGGTGGGTAACGTAGGAGGCCAAGGCTACACCTTC.

With respect to this clonotype: This may be a read error, as it is one base from a much larger clone. The chain links TRBV20-1 to TRBJ2-7; D tentatively fits TRBD1 or TRBD2 (6 bases each). Germline CDR1 and CDR2: DFQATT and SNEGSKA (reference sequence). This CDR3 contains 15 residues. CDR3 DNA: TGCTGTGCTAGAGATCTAAGGGGGAGGATGGACGAGCAGTACTTC. Its translation: CCARDLRGRMDEQYF.

The chain recombines TRBV6-2 or TRBV6-3 with TRBJ2-4; D gene ambiguous. CDR1 is MNHEY, CDR2 SVGEGT, per germline. CDR3 length: 15 residues. Trimming took 5 bases from V and 7 from J, leaving 18 bases between them. The CDR3 nucleotides are TGTGCCAGCAGTCGACCCGGGTCCCGGGCTAACATTCAGTACTTC. It is translated as CASSRPGSRANIQYF.

This clonotype was counted only a few times. In DNA, the CDR3 is TGTGCCAGTGGGGTGTATAACAATGAGCAGTTCTTC. It encodes CASGVYNNEQFF. The chain combines TRBV7-8 with TRBJ2-1; D is uncertain. Germline lookup yields CDR1 SGHVS and CDR2 FQNEAQ. The CDR3 length is 12 residues. The V end was cut by 9 bases, the J end by 5 bases, with 11 bases between.

V gene TRBV18 combines with J gene TRBJ2-1; unclear D gene. Germline V gene lookup returns CDR1 KGHSH and CDR2 LQKENI. The CDR3 spans 13 residues. V was cut by 2 bases and J by 6 bases, with 8 bases left in between. CDR3 bases: TGTGCCAGCTCACCAGCTAACTCCAATGAGCAGTTCTTC. It yields the protein CASSPANSNEQFF.

The chain combines TRBV6-1 with TRBJ2-4, with D possibly TRBD2 on 5 matching bases. The V end lost 0 bases, the J end lost 6 bases, and 15 bases lay between the germline ends. The germline V gene encodes CDR1 MNHNS and CDR2 SASEGT. There are 16 residues in the CDR3. CDR3 sequence reads: CASSEAGRRGGNIQYF. CDR3 bases: TGTGCCAGCAGTGAAGCTGGCCGACGGGGTGGAAACATTCAGTACTTC.

This chain uses TRBV24-1 with TRBJ2-3; TRBD2 matches at 8 bases. Germline V gives CDR1 KGHDR, CDR2 SFDVKD. There are 15 residues in the CDR3. With 7 bases clipped from V and 2 bases from J, the junction kept 7 bases outside the gene matches. The CDR3 protein is CATSNRGGDTDTQYF. Written as DNA, the CDR3 is TGTGCCACCAGCAACCGGGGGGGAGACACAGATACGCAGTATTTT.